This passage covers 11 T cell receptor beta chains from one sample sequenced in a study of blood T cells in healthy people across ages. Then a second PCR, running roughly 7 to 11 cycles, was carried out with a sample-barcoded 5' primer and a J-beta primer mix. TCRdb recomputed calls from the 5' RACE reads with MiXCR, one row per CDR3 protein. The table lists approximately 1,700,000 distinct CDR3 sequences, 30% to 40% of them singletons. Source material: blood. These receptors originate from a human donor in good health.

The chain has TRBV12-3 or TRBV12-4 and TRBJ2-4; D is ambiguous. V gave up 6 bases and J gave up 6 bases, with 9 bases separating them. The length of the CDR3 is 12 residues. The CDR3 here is CASSKDLNIQYF. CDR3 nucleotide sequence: TGTGCCAGCAGCAAGGACCTAAACATTCAGTACTTC.

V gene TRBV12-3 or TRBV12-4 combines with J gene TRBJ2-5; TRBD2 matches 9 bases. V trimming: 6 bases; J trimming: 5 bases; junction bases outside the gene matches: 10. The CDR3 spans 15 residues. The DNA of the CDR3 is TGTGCCAGCAGAGCCGGGACTAGCTCGTCGGAGACCCAGTACTTC. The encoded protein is CASRAGTSSSETQYF.

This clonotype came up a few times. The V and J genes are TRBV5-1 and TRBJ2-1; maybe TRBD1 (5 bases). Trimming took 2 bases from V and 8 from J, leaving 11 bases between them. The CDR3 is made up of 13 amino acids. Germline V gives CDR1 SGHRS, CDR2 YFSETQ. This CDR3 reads CASSFRQFDEQFF. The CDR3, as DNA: TGCGCCAGCAGCTTCCGACAGTTCGATGAGCAGTTCTTC.

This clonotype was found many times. The CDR3 loop is CASSPPPPGANVLTF. In DNA, the CDR3 is TGTGCCAGCAGCCCTCCTCCCCCCGGGGCCAACGTCCTGACTTTC. The gene calls are TRBV7-9 and TRBJ2-6; D gene unclear. Trimming pared 5 bases from V and 4 bases from J, leaving 12 bases between. The CDR3 consists of 15 residues. From germline, CDR1 is SEHNR and CDR2 FQNEAQ (reference sequence).

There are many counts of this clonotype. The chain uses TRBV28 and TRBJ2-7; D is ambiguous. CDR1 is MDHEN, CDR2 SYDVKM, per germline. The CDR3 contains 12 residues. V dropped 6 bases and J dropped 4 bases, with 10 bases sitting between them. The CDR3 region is CASRPPGYEQYF. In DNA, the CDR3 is TGTGCCAGCAGGCCGCCAGGATACGAGCAGTACTTC. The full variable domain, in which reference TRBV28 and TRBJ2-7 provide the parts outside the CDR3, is DVKVTQSSRYLVKRTGEKVFLECVQDMDHENMFWYRQDPGLGLRLIYFSYDVKMKEKGDIPEGYSVSREKKERFSLILESASTNQTSMYLCASRPPGYEQYFGPGTRLTVT.

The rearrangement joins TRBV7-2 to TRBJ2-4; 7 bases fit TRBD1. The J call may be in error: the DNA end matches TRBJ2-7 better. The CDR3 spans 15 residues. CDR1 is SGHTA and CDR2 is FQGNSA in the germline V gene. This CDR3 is CASSLGTGLNYEQYF. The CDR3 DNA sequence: TGTGCCAGCAGCTTAGGGACAGGACTTAACTACGAGCAGTACTTC.

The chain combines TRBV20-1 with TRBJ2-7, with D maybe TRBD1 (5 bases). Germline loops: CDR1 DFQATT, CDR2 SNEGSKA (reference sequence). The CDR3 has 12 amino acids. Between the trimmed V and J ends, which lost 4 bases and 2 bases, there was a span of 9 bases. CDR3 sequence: CSANDRAYEQYF. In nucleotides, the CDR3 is TGCAGTGCTAATGACAGAGCCTACGAGCAGTACTTC.

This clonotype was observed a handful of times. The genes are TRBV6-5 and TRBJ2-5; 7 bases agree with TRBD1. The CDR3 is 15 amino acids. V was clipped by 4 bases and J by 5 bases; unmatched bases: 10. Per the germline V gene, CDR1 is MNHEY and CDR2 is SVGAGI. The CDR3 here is CASSSADRASETQYF. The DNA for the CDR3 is TGTGCCAGCAGTTCCGCCGACAGGGCTAGCGAGACCCAGTACTTC.

CDR3 nucleotide sequence: TGTGCCAGCCGACAGGGTTACCCCGGGGAGCTGTTTTTT. It translates to CASRQGYPGELFF. The chain combines TRBV27 with TRBJ2-2, with 7 bases lining up with TRBD1. V lost 8 bases to trimming and J lost 6 bases; unmatched junction nucleotides: 6. Per germline, CDR1 MNHEY and CDR2 SMNVEV (reference sequence). This CDR3 has 13 residues.

CDR3 coding DNA: TGTGCCAGCAGCTTATGGGCTAGCGGGGGGGACACAGATACGCAGTATTTT. It codes for CASSLWASGGDTDTQYF. The V and J genes are TRBV7-8 and TRBJ2-3; TRBD2 agrees at 12 bases. Germline V gene lookup returns CDR1 SGHVS and CDR2 FQNEAQ. This CDR3 is built from 17 residues. V shed 2 bases and J 2 bases; nucleotides not matched to a gene: 5. The complete variable domain, with remaining parts taken from reference TRBV7-8 and TRBJ2-3, reads GAGVSQSPRYKVAKRGQDVALRCDPISGHVSLFWYQQALGQGPEFLTYFQNEAQLDKSGLPSDRFFAERPEGSVSTLKIQRTQQEDSAVYLCASSLWASGGDTDTQYFGPGTRLTVL.

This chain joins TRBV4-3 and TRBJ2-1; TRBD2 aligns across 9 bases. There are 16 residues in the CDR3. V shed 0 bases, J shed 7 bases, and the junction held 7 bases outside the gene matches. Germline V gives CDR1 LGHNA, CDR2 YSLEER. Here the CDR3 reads CASSQDWAGGPNEQFF. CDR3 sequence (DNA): TGCGCCAGCAGCCAAGATTGGGCGGGGGGGCCTAATGAGCAGTTCTTC.